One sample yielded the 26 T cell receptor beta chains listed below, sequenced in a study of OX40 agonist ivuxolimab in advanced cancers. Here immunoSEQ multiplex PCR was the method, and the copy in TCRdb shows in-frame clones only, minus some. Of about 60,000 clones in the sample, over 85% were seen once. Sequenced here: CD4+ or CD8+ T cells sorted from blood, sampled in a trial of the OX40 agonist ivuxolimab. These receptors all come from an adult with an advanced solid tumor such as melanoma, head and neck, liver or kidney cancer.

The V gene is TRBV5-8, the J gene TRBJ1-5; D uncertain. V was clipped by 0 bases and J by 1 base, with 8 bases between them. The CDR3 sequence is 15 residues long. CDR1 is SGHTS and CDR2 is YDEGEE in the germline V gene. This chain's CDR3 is CASSLAPLSNQPQHF. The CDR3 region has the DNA TGTGCCAGCAGCTTGGCTCCCCTCAGCAATCAGCCCCAGCATTTT.

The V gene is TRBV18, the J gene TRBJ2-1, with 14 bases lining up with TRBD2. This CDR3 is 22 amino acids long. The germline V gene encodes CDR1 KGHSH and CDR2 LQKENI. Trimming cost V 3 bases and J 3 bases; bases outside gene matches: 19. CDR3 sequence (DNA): TGTGCCAGCTCACCGGATTGGGGCTCCGGGACTAGCGGGAGACGGAACTACAATGAGCAGTTCTTC. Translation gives CASSPDWGSGTSGRRNYNEQFF.

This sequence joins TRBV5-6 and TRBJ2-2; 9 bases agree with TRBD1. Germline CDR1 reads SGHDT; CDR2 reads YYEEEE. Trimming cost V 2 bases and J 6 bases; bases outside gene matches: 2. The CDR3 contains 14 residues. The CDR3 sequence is CASSFGTGSGELFF. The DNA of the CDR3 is TGTGCCAGCAGCTTCGGGACAGGGTCCGGGGAGCTGTTTTTT.

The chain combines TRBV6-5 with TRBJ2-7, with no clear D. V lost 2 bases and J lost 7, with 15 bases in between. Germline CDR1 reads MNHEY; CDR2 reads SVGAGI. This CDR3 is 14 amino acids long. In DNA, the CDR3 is TGTGCCAGCAGTTACGCTGGGCCTCGGATGGAGCAGTACTTC. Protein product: CASSYAGPRMEQYF.

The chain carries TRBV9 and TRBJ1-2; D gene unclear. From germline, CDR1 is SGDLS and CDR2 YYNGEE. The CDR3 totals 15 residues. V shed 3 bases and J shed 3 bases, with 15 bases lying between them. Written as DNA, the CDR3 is TGTGCCAGCAGCGGCTACAAAGGACGGTACTATGGCTACACCTTC. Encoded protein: CASSGYKGRYYGYTF.

CDR3 sequence: CATSGQTALAEAFF. In nucleotides, the CDR3 is TGTGCCACCAGCGGACAGACAGCCCTGGCTGAAGCTTTCTTT. This chain uses TRBV15 with TRBJ1-1, with a weak D call TRBD1 (6 bases). The CDR3 spans 14 residues. The germline V gene has CDR1 LNHNV and CDR2 YYDKDF (reference sequence). The V and J ends lost 5 bases and 6 bases respectively, with 16 bases between them.

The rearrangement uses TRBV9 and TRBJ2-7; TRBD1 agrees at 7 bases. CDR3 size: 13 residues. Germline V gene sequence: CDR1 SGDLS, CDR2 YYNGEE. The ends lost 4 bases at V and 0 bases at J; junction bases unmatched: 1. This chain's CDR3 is CASSQGDSYEQYF. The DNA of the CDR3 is TGTGCCAGCAGCCAGGGGGACTCCTACGAGCAGTACTTC.

For the CDR3, the DNA is TGTGCCAGCAGCTTAACGTTAGTCAGAAGCAATGAGCAGTTCTTC. As protein: CASSLTLVRSNEQFF. The rearrangement uses TRBV7-3 and TRBJ2-1; no clear D gene. There are 15 residues in the CDR3. CDR1 and CDR2 (germline): SGHTA, FQGTGA. Trimming pared 0 bases from V and 6 bases from J, leaving 12 bases between.

The CDR3 bases are TGTGCCAGCAGCTTGGAGACTAGCGGGGGGCTGAAGTTCTTC. Translation: CASSLETSGGLKFF. The rearrangement links TRBV5-6 to TRBJ2-1, with TRBD2 matching 13 bases. The V and J ends lost 0 bases and 14 bases, in that order; junction bases with no gene match: 5. Germline V lookup: CDR1 SGHDT, CDR2 YYEEEE. The CDR3 is 14 residues long.

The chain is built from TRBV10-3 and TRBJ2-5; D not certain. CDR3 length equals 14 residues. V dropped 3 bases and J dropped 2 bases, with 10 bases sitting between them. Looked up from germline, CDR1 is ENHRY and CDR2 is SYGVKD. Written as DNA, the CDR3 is TGTGCCATCAGTGAAATCGCGGAGCAAGAGACCCAGTACTTC. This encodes CAISEIAEQETQYF.

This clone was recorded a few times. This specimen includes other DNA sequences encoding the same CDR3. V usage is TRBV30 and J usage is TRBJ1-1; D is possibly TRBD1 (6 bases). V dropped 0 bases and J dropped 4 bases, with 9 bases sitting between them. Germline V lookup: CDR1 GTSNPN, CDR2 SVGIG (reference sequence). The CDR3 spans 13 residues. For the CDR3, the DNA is TGTGCCTGGAGTGTAGGGGGAGGCACTGAAGCTTTCTTT. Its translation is CAWSVGGGTEAFF.

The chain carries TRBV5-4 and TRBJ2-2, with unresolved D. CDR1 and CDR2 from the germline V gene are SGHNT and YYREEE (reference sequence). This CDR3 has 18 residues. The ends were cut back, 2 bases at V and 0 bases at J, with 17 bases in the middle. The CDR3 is CASSFEALTLANTGELFF. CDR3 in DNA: TGTGCCAGCAGCTTTGAGGCCTTAACTCTCGCGAACACCGGGGAGCTGTTTTTT.

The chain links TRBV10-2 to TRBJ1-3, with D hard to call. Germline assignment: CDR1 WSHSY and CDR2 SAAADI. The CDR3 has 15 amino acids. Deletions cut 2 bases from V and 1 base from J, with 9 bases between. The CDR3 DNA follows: TGCGCCAGCAGTGAGGGCTACCCATCTGGAAACACCATATATTTT. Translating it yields CASSEGYPSGNTIYF.

The CDR3 bases are TGTGCCAGCAGTTTATCGCGGGGGGGGGCGGCTCAGCCCCAGCATTTT. Protein sequence: CASSLSRGGAAQPQHF. This chain uses TRBV28 with TRBJ1-5; D perhaps matches TRBD1 (6 bases). Trimming took off 1 base at V and 6 bases at J, with 16 bases between the two ends. The CDR3 has 16 amino acids. CDR1 and CDR2 from the germline V gene are MDHEN and SYDVKM. The complete variable domain, with remaining parts taken from reference TRBV28 and TRBJ1-5, reads DVKVTQSSRYLVKRTGEKVFLECVQDMDHENMFWYRQDPGLGLRLIYFSYDVKMKEKGDIPEGYSVSREKKERFSLILESASTNQTSMYLCASSLSRGGAAQPQHFGDGTRLSIL.

The CDR3 DNA sequence: TGTGCCAGCAGTTTAGTTCCGGGAACCTATGGCTACACCTTC. This translates into CASSLVPGTYGYTF. V gene TRBV28 combines with J gene TRBJ1-2, with D unresolved. Germline CDR1 is MDHEN and CDR2 is SYDVKM. The CDR3 is made up of 14 amino acids. The V end was cut by 2 bases, the J end by 4 bases, with 11 bases between.

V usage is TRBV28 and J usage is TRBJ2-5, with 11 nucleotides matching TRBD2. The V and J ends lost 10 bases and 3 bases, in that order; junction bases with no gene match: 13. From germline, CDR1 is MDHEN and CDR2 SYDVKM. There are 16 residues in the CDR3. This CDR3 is CATTRGLAGGEETQYF. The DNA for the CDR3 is TGTGCCACAACCAGGGGGCTAGCGGGAGGTGAAGAGACCCAGTACTTC.

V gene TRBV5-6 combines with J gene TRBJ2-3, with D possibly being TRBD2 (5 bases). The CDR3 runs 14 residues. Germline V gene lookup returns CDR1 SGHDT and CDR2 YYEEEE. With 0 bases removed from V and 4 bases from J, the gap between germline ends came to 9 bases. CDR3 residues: CASSLDERSDTQYF. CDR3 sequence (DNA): TGTGCCAGCAGCTTGGATGAGCGGTCAGATACGCAGTATTTT.

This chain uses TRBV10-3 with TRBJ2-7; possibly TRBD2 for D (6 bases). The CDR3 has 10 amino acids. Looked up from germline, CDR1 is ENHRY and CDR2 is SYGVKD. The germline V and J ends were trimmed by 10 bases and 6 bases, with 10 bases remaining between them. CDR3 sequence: CATAAGEQYF. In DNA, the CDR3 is TGTGCCACCGCAGCGGGCGAGCAGTACTTC.

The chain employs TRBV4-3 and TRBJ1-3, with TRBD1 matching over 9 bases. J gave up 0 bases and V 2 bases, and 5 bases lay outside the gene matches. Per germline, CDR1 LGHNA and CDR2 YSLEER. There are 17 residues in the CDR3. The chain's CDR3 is CASSQHKTGGSGNTIYF. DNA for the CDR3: TGCGCCAGCAGCCAACATAAGACAGGGGGCTCTGGAAACACCATATATTTT.

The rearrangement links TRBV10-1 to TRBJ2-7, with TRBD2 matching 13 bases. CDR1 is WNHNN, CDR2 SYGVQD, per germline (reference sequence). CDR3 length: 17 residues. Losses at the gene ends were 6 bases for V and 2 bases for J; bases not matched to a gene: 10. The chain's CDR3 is CASSPLLAGGFAYEQYF. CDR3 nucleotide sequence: TGCGCCAGCAGCCCATTACTAGCGGGAGGGTTCGCCTACGAGCAGTACTTC.

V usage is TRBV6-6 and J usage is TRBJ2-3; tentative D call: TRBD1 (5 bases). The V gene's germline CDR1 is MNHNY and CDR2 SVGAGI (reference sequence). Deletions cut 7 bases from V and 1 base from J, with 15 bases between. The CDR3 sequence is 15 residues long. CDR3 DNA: TGTGCCAGCATCGCGCTGGGGCATGGCACAGATACGCAGTATTTT. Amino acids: CASIALGHGTDTQYF.

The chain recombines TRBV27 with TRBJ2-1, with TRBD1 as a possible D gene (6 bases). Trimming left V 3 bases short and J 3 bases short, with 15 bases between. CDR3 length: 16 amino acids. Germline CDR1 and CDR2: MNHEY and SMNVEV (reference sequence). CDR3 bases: TGTGCCAGCAGTTTCAGGGGTAATGGCCGCTACAATGAGCAGTTCTTC. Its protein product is CASSFRGNGRYNEQFF.

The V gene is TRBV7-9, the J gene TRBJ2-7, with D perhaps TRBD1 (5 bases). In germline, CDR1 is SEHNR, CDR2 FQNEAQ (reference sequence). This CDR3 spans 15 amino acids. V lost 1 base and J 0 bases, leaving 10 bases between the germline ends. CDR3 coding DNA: TGTGCCAGCAGCTTAGGGGCAGGGAACTCCTACGAGCAGTACTTC. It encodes CASSLGAGNSYEQYF.

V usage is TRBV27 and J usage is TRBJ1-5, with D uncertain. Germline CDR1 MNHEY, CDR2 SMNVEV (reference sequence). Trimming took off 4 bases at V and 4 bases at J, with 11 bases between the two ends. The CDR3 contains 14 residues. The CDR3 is CASSSPGANQPQHF. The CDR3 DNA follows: TGTGCCAGCAGTTCACCGGGCGCAAATCAGCCCCAGCATTTT.

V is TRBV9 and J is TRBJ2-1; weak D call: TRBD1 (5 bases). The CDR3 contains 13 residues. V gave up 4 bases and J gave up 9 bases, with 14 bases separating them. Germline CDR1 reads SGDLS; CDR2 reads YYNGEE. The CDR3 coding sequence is TGTGCCAGCAGCCTGACCCAGGGTCGTGAGCAGTTCTTC. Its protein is CASSLTQGREQFF.

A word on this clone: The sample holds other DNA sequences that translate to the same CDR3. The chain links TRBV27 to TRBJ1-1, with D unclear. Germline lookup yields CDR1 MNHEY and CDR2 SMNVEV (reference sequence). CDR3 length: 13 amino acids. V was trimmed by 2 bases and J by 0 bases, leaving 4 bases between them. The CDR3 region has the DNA TGTGCCAGCAGTTTAGGCCTGAACACTGAAGCTTTCTTT. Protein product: CASSLGLNTEAFF.